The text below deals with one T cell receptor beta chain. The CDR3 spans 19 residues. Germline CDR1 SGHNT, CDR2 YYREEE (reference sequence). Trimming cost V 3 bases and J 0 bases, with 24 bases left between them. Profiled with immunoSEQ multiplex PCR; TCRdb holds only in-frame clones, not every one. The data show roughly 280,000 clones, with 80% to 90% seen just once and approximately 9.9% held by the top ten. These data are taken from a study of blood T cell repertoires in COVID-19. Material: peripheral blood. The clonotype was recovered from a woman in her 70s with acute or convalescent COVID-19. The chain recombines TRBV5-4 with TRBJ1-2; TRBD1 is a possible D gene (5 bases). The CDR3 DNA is TGTGCCAGCAGCTCCCACCCGTCGTACTTAAGACAGACTAACTATGGCTACACCTTC. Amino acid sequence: CASSSHPSYLRQTNYGYTF.